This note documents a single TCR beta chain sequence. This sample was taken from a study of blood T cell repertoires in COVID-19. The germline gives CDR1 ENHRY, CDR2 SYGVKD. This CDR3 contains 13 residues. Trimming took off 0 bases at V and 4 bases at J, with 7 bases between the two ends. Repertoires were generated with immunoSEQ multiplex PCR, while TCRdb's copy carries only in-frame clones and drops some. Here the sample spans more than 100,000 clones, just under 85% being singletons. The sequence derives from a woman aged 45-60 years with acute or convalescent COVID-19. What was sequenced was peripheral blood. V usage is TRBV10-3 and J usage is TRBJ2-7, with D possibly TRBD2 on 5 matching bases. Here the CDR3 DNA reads TGTGCCATCAGTGAGTCGAGGGTTTACGAGCAGTACTTC. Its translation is CAISESRVYEQYF.